The text below deals with one T cell receptor (beta chain). Germline V gene lookup returns CDR1 LNHDA and CDR2 SQIVND (reference sequence). With 3 bases clipped from V and 4 bases from J, the junction kept 2 bases outside the gene matches. CDR3 length: 14 residues. This record belongs to a study of cytomegalovirus exposure and HLA in healthy donors. PCR was performed using 60 Vbeta and 13 Jbeta primers. Profiled with immunoSEQ multiplex PCR; TCRdb holds only in-frame clones, not every one. The sample has some 190,000 clones, roughly four fifths seen once. This TCR was recovered from a woman aged 30 to 39 in good health and CMV-seropositive. Sequenced material: PBMCs. This chain connects TRBV19 to TRBJ1-5; 8 nucleotides agree with TRBD1. The CDR3 is CASSIRQGNQPQHF. The CDR3, as DNA: TGTGCCAGTAGTATTCGACAGGGGAATCAGCCCCAGCATTTT. The full variable domain, completed using reference TRBV19 and TRBJ1-5, is DGGITQSPKYLFRKEGQNVTLSCEQNLNHDAMYWYRQDPGQGLRLIYYSQIVNDFQKGDIAEGYSVSREKKESFPLTVTSAQKNPTAFYLCASSIRQGNQPQHFGDGTRLSIL.